The 15 T cell receptor beta chains presented below share a single source sample, sequenced in a study of blood T cell repertoires in COVID-19. TCRdb's table, derived via immunoSEQ multiplex PCR, lists solely in-frame clones and lacks some. The sample holds roughly 43,000 clones, about nine tenths seen once. The specimen sequenced was peripheral blood. Source of these receptors: a man between 65 and 80 years old with active COVID-19.

This clone was observed a few times. The chain links TRBV6-2 or TRBV6-3 to TRBJ1-5, with D tentatively TRBD1 (5 bases). The CDR3 is 14 amino acids. Germline values: CDR1 MNHEY, CDR2 SVGEGT. Trimming pared 5 bases from V and 7 bases from J, leaving 15 bases between. CDR3 loop: CASSLHQGWQPQHF. The CDR3 DNA sequence: TGTGCCAGCAGTCTCCATCAGGGCTGGCAGCCCCAGCATTTT.

CDR3 sequence reads: CASSEGQGSYGYTF. CDR3 in DNA: TGTGCCAGCAGCGAGGGACAGGGGTCCTATGGCTACACCTTC. This rearrangement joins TRBV9 to TRBJ1-2; 10 nucleotides match TRBD1. This CDR3 contains 14 residues. Losses at the gene ends were 3 bases for V and 4 bases for J; bases not matched to a gene: 3. CDR1 is SGDLS, CDR2 YYNGEE, per germline.

This sequence joins TRBV19 and TRBJ2-1; 9 nucleotides agree with TRBD2. J lost 6 bases, V lost 3 bases, and 12 bases had no gene match. This CDR3 contains 17 residues. Per the germline V gene, CDR1 is LNHDA and CDR2 is SQIVND (reference sequence). CDR3 region: CASSMMLGAGGINEQFF. For the CDR3, the DNA is TGTGCCAGTAGTATGATGCTAGGAGCGGGGGGCATCAATGAGCAGTTCTTC.

The chain carries TRBV6-6 and TRBJ2-1, with D hard to call. The CDR3 is made up of 16 amino acids. Per the germline V gene, CDR1 is MNHNY and CDR2 is SVGAGI (reference sequence). V was clipped by 5 bases and J by 0 bases, with 14 bases between them. The CDR3 loop is CASSRYSPSSYNEQFF. The CDR3, as DNA: TGTGCCAGCAGTAGGTACAGTCCCAGCTCCTACAATGAGCAGTTCTTC.

The chain joins TRBV4-1 to TRBJ1-5; possibly TRBD1 for D (6 bases). Germline V gene data show CDR1 as MGHRA and CDR2 as YSYEKL. Between the trimmed V and J ends, which lost 4 bases and 4 bases, there was a span of 14 bases. This CDR3 spans 15 amino acids. CDR3 sequence: CASSRDRTRNQPQHF. The CDR3 region has the DNA TGCGCCAGCAGCCGAGACAGGACACGAAATCAGCCCCAGCATTTT.

CDR3 coding DNA: TGTGCCATCAGTGAGTCTGACAGCGGGGGAAGCACAGATACGCAGTATTTT. Protein sequence: CAISESDSGGSTDTQYF. J is TRBJ2-3 and V is TRBV10-3; 8 nucleotides agree with TRBD2. The CDR3 spans 17 residues. Germline V gene lookup returns CDR1 ENHRY and CDR2 SYGVKD. Trimming at V came to 0 bases and at J to 0 bases, leaving 5 bases not matched to a gene.

The V call is TRBV28, the J call TRBJ2-3, with D hard to call. The CDR3 covers 13 residues. The germline CDR1 and CDR2 sequences are MDHEN and SYDVKM. Trimming removed 4 bases at V and 0 bases at J, with 5 bases between. The CDR3 is CASSSPSTDTQYF. The CDR3 DNA follows: TGTGCCAGCAGTTCTCCTAGCACAGATACGCAGTATTTT.

The V and J genes are TRBV6-5 and TRBJ1-2, with 9 bases aligning to TRBD1. The CDR3 totals 15 residues. Trimming removed 7 bases from V and 6 bases from J; junction bases left unmatched: 12. Germline V gene data show CDR1 as MNHEY and CDR2 as SVGAGI. CDR3 loop: CASIPGDRVLNGYTF. Written as DNA, the CDR3 is TGTGCCAGCATCCCCGGGGACAGGGTACTCAATGGCTACACCTTC.

The chain is built from TRBV5-1 and TRBJ2-3, with 12 bases lining up with TRBD2. The length of the CDR3 is 18 residues. The junction had 7 bases not matched to a gene; V was cut back by 2 bases and J by 0 bases. Germline CDR1 SGHRS, CDR2 YFSETQ. Here the CDR3 DNA reads TGCGCCAGCAGCTTTAAGACTAGCGGGGGAACCAGCACAGATACGCAGTATTTT. Translating it yields CASSFKTSGGTSTDTQYF.

The gene calls are TRBV7-6 and TRBJ2-5; TRBD2 aligns across 9 bases. Germline V gene data show CDR1 as SGHVS and CDR2 as FNYEAQ. This CDR3 region has 16 residues. V trimming: 5 bases; J trimming: 2 bases; junction bases outside the gene matches: 9. CDR3 residues: CASSLRGGGVQETQYF. The DNA for the CDR3 is TGTGCCAGCAGCCTCCGGGGCGGGGGGGTTCAAGAGACCCAGTACTTC.

The chain recombines TRBV7-2 with TRBJ2-4; D is unclear. The V end lost 5 bases, the J end lost 5 bases, and 10 bases lay between the germline ends. The CDR3 sequence is 13 residues long. The germline gives CDR1 SGHTA, CDR2 FQGNSA. CDR3 loop: CASSINQENIQYF. Here the CDR3 DNA reads TGTGCCAGCAGCATAAACCAGGAAAACATTCAGTACTTC.

The chain combines TRBV11-2 with TRBJ2-7; 12 bases map to TRBD2. The CDR3 has 16 amino acids. CDR1 is SGHAT and CDR2 is FQNNGV in the germline V gene. The V and J ends lost 5 bases and 5 bases, in that order; junction bases with no gene match: 10. CDR3 DNA sequence: TGTGCCAGCAGCCCGAAGGGACTAGCGGGTGGGGACGAGCAGTACTTC. Its translation is CASSPKGLAGGDEQYF.

This sequence joins TRBV6-5 and TRBJ2-2; no reliable D call. The germline V gene has CDR1 MNHEY and CDR2 SVGAGI. Trimming shortened V by 6 bases and J by 5 bases, and 4 bases separated the two germline ends. The CDR3 has 11 residues. The CDR3 DNA reads TGTGCCAGCAGAACAACCGGGGAGCTGTTTTTT. This sequence encodes CASRTTGELFF.

This clone was seen a handful of times. The chain links TRBV4-2 to TRBJ2-7, with D uncertain. V dropped 4 bases and J dropped 6 bases, with 7 bases sitting between them. Germline V lookup: CDR1 LGHNA, CDR2 YNFKEQ. This CDR3 is built from 11 residues. The CDR3 loop is CASSPGGEQYF. DNA for the CDR3: TGTGCCAGCAGCCCGGGTGGCGAGCAGTACTTC.

CDR3 DNA sequence: TGTGCCAGCAGCCAAGGGACGGGACTAGCGGGGGGGAGCTCCTACAATGAGCAGTTCTTC. Its protein is CASSQGTGLAGGSSYNEQFF. This chain connects TRBV4-2 to TRBJ2-1; 16 bases are a match to TRBD2. The CDR3 length is 20 residues. Germline CDR1 is LGHNA and CDR2 is YNFKEQ. After removal of 1 base from V and 0 bases from J, the junction contained 6 bases not matched to a gene.